Reported below is one TCR beta chain. Its antigen is not identified. The conserved closing phenylalanine or tryptophan is absent in this CDR3, likely reflecting a read error. No cell sorting was done before RNA was extracted from the tissue. This sample was included in a study of tumor and adjacent non-tumor tissue in lung cancer. Study-level information: Patients comprised some eleven adenocarcinoma, a couple of squamous cell carcinoma and 1 small cell lung cancer.

Study observations and caveats: Normal lung showed higher cumulative top 100 clone frequency than tumor. TCR diversity was significantly greater in tumor than normal lung tissue.

Three rounds of nested PCR, following a modified ARM-PCR protocol, produced the TCRbeta library. TCRdb redid the calling of the multiplex PCR reads with MiXCR, one entry per CDR3 protein. The profile shows around 200,000 distinct CDR3 sequences, over 55% of them singletons. Germline lookup yields CDR1 DFQATT and CDR2 SNEGSKA (reference sequence). The CDR3 covers 15 residues. The V end was cut by 1 base, the J end by 0 bases, with 10 bases between. Sequencing was performed on lung tumor tissue. The genes are TRBV20-1 and TRBJ2-1, with TRBD2 as a possible D gene (6 bases). This receptor was taken from a man in his 60s with non-small cell lung cancer. CDR3 nucleotide sequence: TGCAGTGCTAGAGGACTAGTGGGCTCCTACAATGAGCAGTTCTCC. The encoded protein is CSARGLVGSYNEQFS.